These 6 T cell receptor beta chains share one sample of origin, sequenced in a study of T cell responses to AZD1222 COVID-19 vaccine. Here immunoSEQ multiplex PCR was the method, and the copy in TCRdb shows in-frame clones only, minus some. The sample lists 200,000 to 250,000 clones; about 92% were seen once. The material sequenced was peripheral blood, taken on day 0 of MenACWY control vaccination. Receptors were obtained from an adult in good health.

The chain uses TRBV6-6 and TRBJ1-2; 11 bases map to TRBD1. The CDR3 runs 15 residues. V dropped 7 bases and J dropped 2; count of bases not matched to a gene: 6. CDR1 MNHNY and CDR2 SVGAGI come from the germline V gene (reference sequence). Here the CDR3 DNA reads TGTGCCAGCAATTCCGGGACAGGGGGGAACTATGGCTACACCTTC. It codes for CASNSGTGGNYGYTF.

The chain couples TRBV25-1 to TRBJ2-5; TRBD1 might be the D (5 bases). The CDR3 has 13 residues. Trimming cost V 4 bases and J 4 bases, with 10 bases left between them. Germline CDR1 is MGHDK and CDR2 is SYGVNS. CDR3 residues: CASSGAGRETQYF. DNA of the CDR3: TGTGCCAGCAGTGGGGCAGGGCGAGAGACCCAGTACTTC.

V gene TRBV5-1 combines with J gene TRBJ1-1; perhaps TRBD1 as D (6 bases). Germline V gene sequence: CDR1 SGHRS, CDR2 YFSETQ. V gave up 3 bases and J gave up 5 bases, with 14 bases separating them. This CDR3 has 14 residues. The CDR3 loop is CASSSQGMRTEAFF. The CDR3 nucleotides read TGCGCCAGCAGCTCGCAGGGGATGCGGACTGAAGCTTTCTTT. Drawing the rest from reference TRBV5-1 and TRBJ1-1, the complete variable domain is KAGVTQTPRYLIKTRGQQVTLSCSPISGHRSVSWYQQTPGQGLQFLFEYFSETQRNKGNFPGRFSGRQFSNSRSEMNVSTLELGDSALYLCASSSQGMRTEAFFGQGTRLTVV.

The chain couples TRBV7-3 to TRBJ2-1; 12 positions match TRBD2. In germline, CDR1 is SGHTA, CDR2 FQGTGA. The CDR3 is 14 amino acids. Germline trimming cut 8 bases from V and 6 bases from J; bases unmatched to any gene: 5. The CDR3: CASSLAGGFNEQFF. DNA of the CDR3: TGTGCCAGCTCGCTAGCGGGGGGGTTCAATGAGCAGTTCTTC.

The rearrangement uses TRBV3-1 (or the pseudogene TRBV3-2) and TRBJ2-2; D is uncertain. The CDR3 covers 18 residues. V dropped 3 bases and J dropped 0 bases, with 17 bases sitting between them. Germline assignment: CDR1 LGHDT and CDR2 YNNKEL (reference sequence). CDR3 residues: CASSQNVARLTNTGELFF. CDR3 bases: TGTGCCAGCAGCCAGAATGTAGCCCGCCTGACGAACACCGGGGAGCTGTTTTTT.

The rearrangement uses TRBV6-5 and TRBJ2-2, with TRBD1 matching 7 bases. CDR1 and CDR2 from the germline V gene are MNHEY and SVGAGI. Germline trimming cut 7 bases from V and 7 bases from J; bases unmatched to any gene: 12. The CDR3 runs 15 residues. CDR3 coding DNA: TGTGCCAGCACTCCCAGGCAGGGGGTGGGCGGGGAGCTGTTTTTT. This gives the protein CASTPRQGVGGELFF.